The rows below give T cell receptor beta chains drawn from one sample of a study of CD4 T cell repertoires in COVID-19. Assay: immunoSEQ multiplex PCR; the TCRdb copy retains only in-frame clones and omits some. The table has 20,000 or so clones, about nine tenths seen once. Source: central memory CD4+ T cells from blood, taken before the COVID-19 pandemic. Receptor source: a human donor who had COVID-19. CDR3s include the opening cysteine and the closing phenylalanine or tryptophan. The D gene is left open where the match is weak. A clone size is listed for some rows: how often the clone was seen (once, few, many), or a class if it is expanded.

d_call: TRBD1; j_call: TRBJ1-1; v_call: TRBV19; clone_size: .; cdr3_nt: TGTGCCAGTAGTATAGTTGGGACAGGGGCTATGAACACTGAAGCTTTCTTT; cdr3_aa: CASSIVGTGAMNTEAFF
d_call: .; j_call: TRBJ2-1; v_call: TRBV10-3; clone_size: .; cdr3_nt: TGTGCCATCAGTGAGTCGCAGGTAAAGTGGAATGAGCAGTTCTTC; cdr3_aa: CAISESQVKWNEQFF
d_call: TRBD1; j_call: TRBJ1-5; v_call: TRBV19; clone_size: .; cdr3_nt: TGTGCCAGTAGTCGGCAGGGGGATCAGCCCCAGCATTTT; cdr3_aa: CASSRQGDQPQHF
d_call: TRBD2; j_call: TRBJ2-2; v_call: TRBV6-6; clone_size: once; cdr3_nt: TGTGCCAGCAGTTACTCCCCAAGCGGGGTCACCGGGGAGCTGTTTTTT; cdr3_aa: CASSYSPSGVTGELFF
d_call: TRBD2; j_call: TRBJ2-1; v_call: TRBV12-5; clone_size: few; cdr3_nt: TGTGCTAGTGGTTTGGGCCGACTAGCGGGGGTGAATGAGCAGTTCTTC; cdr3_aa: CASGLGRLAGVNEQFF
d_call: .; j_call: TRBJ1-2; v_call: TRBV7-9; clone_size: .; cdr3_nt: TGTGCCAGTGCGTCTGGCGGGGCCGGGTATGGCTACACCTTC; cdr3_aa: CASASGGAGYGYTF
d_call: .; j_call: TRBJ1-3; v_call: TRBV5-1; clone_size: .; cdr3_nt: TGCGCCAGCAGCTTAGAGGGATCTGTTGGAAACACCATATATTTT; cdr3_aa: CASSLEGSVGNTIYF
d_call: TRBD1; j_call: TRBJ1-6; v_call: TRBV10-3; clone_size: .; cdr3_nt: TGTGCCATCACCCCCGACAGGGATAATTCACCCCTCCACTTT; cdr3_aa: CAITPDRDNSPLHF
d_call: .; j_call: TRBJ2-5; v_call: TRBV2; clone_size: .; cdr3_nt: TGTGCCAGCAGTTTATTCCAGCAAGAGACCCAGTACTTC; cdr3_aa: CASSLFQQETQYF
d_call: .; j_call: TRBJ2-2; v_call: TRBV5-1; clone_size: .; cdr3_nt: TGCGCCAGCTCCCTCGGGAGCTCCCTTTATAACACCGGGGAGCTGTTTTTT; cdr3_aa: CASSLGSSLYNTGELFF
d_call: TRBD1; j_call: TRBJ1-1; v_call: TRBV18; clone_size: .; cdr3_nt: TGTGCCAGCTCACCGTCACAGGGGGCGAGAACTGAAGCTTTCTTT; cdr3_aa: CASSPSQGARTEAFF
d_call: .; j_call: TRBJ2-5; v_call: TRBV6-1; clone_size: .; cdr3_nt: TGTGCTGTGGGAGCCGGGGAGACCCAGTACTTC; cdr3_aa: CAVGAGETQYF
d_call: .; j_call: TRBJ1-1; v_call: TRBV6-5; clone_size: .; cdr3_nt: TGTGCCAGCAGCTCGTTTTGGCGGGACACTGAAGCTTTCTTT; cdr3_aa: CASSSFWRDTEAFF
d_call: .; j_call: TRBJ1-1; v_call: TRBV6-6; clone_size: .; cdr3_nt: TGTGCCAGCAGTTACGTCGGTGGGAACACTGAAGCTTTCTTT; cdr3_aa: CASSYVGGNTEAFF
d_call: .; j_call: TRBJ2-2; v_call: TRBV2; clone_size: .; cdr3_nt: TGTGCCAGCAGGTTGGACAGCTTCGCGAACACCGGGGAGCTGTTTTTT; cdr3_aa: CASRLDSFANTGELFF
d_call: TRBD1; j_call: TRBJ1-3; v_call: TRBV11-2; clone_size: .; cdr3_nt: TGTGCCAGCAGCCTTAGCTGGGGACAGGGGACTGGAAACACCATATATTTT; cdr3_aa: CASSLSWGQGTGNTIYF
d_call: .; j_call: TRBJ1-5; v_call: TRBV18; clone_size: .; cdr3_nt: TGTGCCAGCTCATTTTCCGTTGCAGATAGCAATCAGCCCCAGCATTTT; cdr3_aa: CASSFSVADSNQPQHF
d_call: TRBD2; j_call: TRBJ2-7; v_call: TRBV10-3; clone_size: .; cdr3_nt: TGTGCCATCAAAGGCAGCGGGGACGAGCAGTACTTC; cdr3_aa: CAIKGSGDEQYF
d_call: .; j_call: TRBJ2-1; v_call: TRBV7-2; clone_size: once; cdr3_nt: TGTGCCAGCAGCTTATCTGGGGGCCAGTACAATGAGCAGTTCTTC; cdr3_aa: CASSLSGGQYNEQFF
d_call: TRBD1; j_call: TRBJ2-1; v_call: TRBV10-1; clone_size: few; cdr3_nt: TGCGCCACTTATAGGGGACAGGAGCAGTTCTTC; cdr3_aa: CATYRGQEQFF
d_call: .; j_call: TRBJ2-3; v_call: TRBV27; clone_size: once; cdr3_nt: TGTGCCAGCAGTTATGGGGGGGATACGCAGTATTTT; cdr3_aa: CASSYGGDTQYF
d_call: .; j_call: TRBJ2-7; v_call: TRBV2; clone_size: .; cdr3_nt: TGTGCCAGCTCTAACGGGGTATCCTACGAGCAGTACTTC; cdr3_aa: CASSNGVSYEQYF
d_call: .; j_call: TRBJ2-5; v_call: TRBV11-2; clone_size: .; cdr3_nt: TGTGCCAGCAACTTACGGGGGGAGACCCAGTACTTC; cdr3_aa: CASNLRGETQYF
d_call: .; j_call: TRBJ2-3; v_call: TRBV7-9; clone_size: .; cdr3_nt: TGTGCCAGCAGCCCCTGGGGGCGGGGCACAGATACGCAGTATTTT; cdr3_aa: CASSPWGRGTDTQYF
d_call: .; j_call: TRBJ2-5; v_call: TRBV5-1; clone_size: .; cdr3_nt: TGCGCCAGCAGCTTGGGGACAGAAGGGACCCAGTACTTC; cdr3_aa: CASSLGTEGTQYF
d_call: .; j_call: TRBJ2-7; v_call: TRBV7-2; clone_size: .; cdr3_nt: TGTGCCAGCAGCTTTCAGGGGTCGAGTTCCTACGAGCAGTACTTC; cdr3_aa: CASSFQGSSSYEQYF
d_call: .; j_call: TRBJ2-5; v_call: TRBV5-1; clone_size: .; cdr3_nt: TGCGCCAGCAAAAGTGCGGGGGCGGAGGGAGAGACCCAGTACTTC; cdr3_aa: CASKSAGAEGETQYF
d_call: .; j_call: TRBJ2-7; v_call: TRBV7-9; clone_size: .; cdr3_nt: TGTGCCAGCAGCTCTGGGACTGGTACCTACGAGCAGTACTTC; cdr3_aa: CASSSGTGTYEQYF
d_call: TRBD1; j_call: TRBJ1-2; v_call: TRBV28; clone_size: .; cdr3_nt: TGTGCCAACAGTGACAGGGGGGCACTCTATGGCTACACCTTC; cdr3_aa: CANSDRGALYGYTF
d_call: .; j_call: TRBJ2-7; v_call: TRBV6-6; clone_size: .; cdr3_nt: TGTGCCAGCAGTTCCGGCAGGGTATATGGCGCCTACGAGCAGTACTTC; cdr3_aa: CASSSGRVYGAYEQYF
d_call: .; j_call: TRBJ2-5; v_call: TRBV5-4; clone_size: .; cdr3_nt: TGTGCCAGCAGCCTGAGGGGGGGGGAGACCCAGTACTTC; cdr3_aa: CASSLRGGETQYF